This TCR beta chain came from a study of technical replicates of blood from a handful of donors. Using immunoSEQ multiplex PCR, the repertoire was profiled, and TCRdb retains in-frame clones only, with some absent. The table lists about 62,000 clones, 85% to 90% of them singletons. Sample: PBMCs. This TCR came from a human donor in good health. Some clones in this sample may be carry-over from other donors' samples.

In DNA form, the CDR3 reads TGTGCCAGCAGCTCGGGACAGGGCTCGACTGGAAACACCATATATTTT. Translating gives CASSSGQGSTGNTIYF. The rearrangement joins TRBV7-6 to TRBJ1-3; the match to TRBD1 covers 9 bases. This CDR3 is built from 16 residues. Looked up from germline, CDR1 is SGHVS and CDR2 is FNYEAQ. V lost 4 bases, J lost 2 bases, and 6 bases stayed unmatched. The whole variable domain, remainder taken from reference TRBV7-6 and TRBJ1-3, is GAGVSQSPRYKVTKRGQDVALRCDPISGHVSLYWYRQALGQGPEFLTYFNYEAQQDKSGLPNDRFSAERPEGSISTLTIQRTEQRDSAMYRCASSSGQGSTGNTIYFGEGSWLTVV.